This TCR beta chain was obtained from a study of control samples from healthy donors and cancer patients. TCRdb's copy holds only in-frame clones and misses some; the assay was immunoSEQ multiplex PCR. Here the sample spans 75,000 to 100,000 clones, around 83% being singletons. This CDR3 has 17 amino acids. The V gene's germline CDR1 is ENHRY and CDR2 SYGVKD. Between the trimmed V and J ends, which lost 0 bases and 4 bases, there was a span of 19 bases. The TCR comes from a woman in her forties or fifties in good health. The J gene is TRBJ2-7, the V gene TRBV10-3; D might be TRBD1 or TRBD2, each matching 5 bases. What was sequenced was blood. CDR3 DNA sequence: TGTGCCATCAGTGAGTCGGGTGGTATGGGACCCCGATACGAGCAGTACTTC. Amino acids: CAISESGGMGPRYEQYF.